This T cell receptor beta chain was profiled in a study of T cells in Graves' hyperthyroidism and ophthalmopathy. The CDR3 regions of TCR beta were amplified from RNA transcripts. First-round RT-PCR of the TCR CDR3 relied on the HTBI primer set. TCRdb used MiXCR to reprocess the multiplex PCR reads, holding one entry per CDR3 protein. The sample has 480,000 or so distinct CDR3 sequences, about 45% seen once. CDR1 SEHNR and CDR2 FQNEAQ come from the germline V gene (reference sequence). The ends were cut back, 2 bases at V and 0 bases at J, with 5 bases in the middle. The CDR3 runs to 13 residues. The receptor's source is an adult woman with Graves' disease, either hyperthyroidism or ophthalmopathy (not recorded which). The sequencing sample was made of peripheral blood or thyroid tissue (not recorded which). The chain uses TRBV7-9 and TRBJ2-7, with D unclear. CDR3 in amino acids: CASSLTSSYEQYF. The CDR3 nucleotides read TGTGCCAGCAGCTTAACATCCTCCTACGAGCAGTACTTC.